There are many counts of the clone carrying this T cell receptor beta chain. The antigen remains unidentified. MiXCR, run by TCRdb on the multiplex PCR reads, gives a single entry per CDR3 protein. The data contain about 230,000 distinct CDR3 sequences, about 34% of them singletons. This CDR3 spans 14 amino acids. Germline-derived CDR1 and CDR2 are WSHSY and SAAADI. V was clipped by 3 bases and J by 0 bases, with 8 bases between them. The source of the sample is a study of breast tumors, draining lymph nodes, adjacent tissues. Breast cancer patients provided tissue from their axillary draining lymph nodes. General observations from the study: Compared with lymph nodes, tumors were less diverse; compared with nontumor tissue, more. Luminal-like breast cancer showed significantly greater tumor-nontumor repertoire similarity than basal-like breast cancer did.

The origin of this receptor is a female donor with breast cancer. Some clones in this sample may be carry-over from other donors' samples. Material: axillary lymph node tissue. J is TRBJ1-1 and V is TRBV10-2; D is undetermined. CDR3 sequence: CASSDKTMNTEAFF. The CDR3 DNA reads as TGCGCCAGCAGTGATAAGACCATGAACACTGAAGCTTTCTTT.